This TCR beta chain was identified during a study of vaccination and CD4 T cells after COVID-19. Study context: Convalescents were six males and four females, two of them Hispanic. Stimulation of the cells used overlapping spike peptide pools from SARS-CoV-2 and from the common cold coronaviruses HCoV-NL63, HCoV-OC43 and HCoV-229E.

Cultured CD4+ T cell DNA underwent sequencing with the Oncomine TCR Beta short-read assay. MiXCR, applied by TCRdb to the PCR reads, yields one record per CDR3 protein. This table holds approximately 15,000 distinct CDR3 sequences, around 50% found once. The sample's treatment: approximately 9-day PBMC culture with coronavirus spike peptide pools or control peptides (ViraFEST assay). Negative selection was the method that isolated CD4+ T cells after around 9 days of culture. To note about this clonotype: Its antigen is unknown.

The source is a human donor who had recovered from COVID-19. Material for sequencing was CD4+ T cells from blood, cultured in vitro.

In DNA form, the CDR3 reads TGCGCCAGCAGCTCCCGGACACCCCCCTACGAGCAGTACTTC. It encodes CASSSRTPPYEQYF. The chain recombines TRBV5-1 with TRBJ2-7, with a possible D match to TRBD1 (5 bases). Trimming left V 3 bases short and J 2 bases short, with 12 bases between. The CDR3 totals 14 residues. From germline, CDR1 is SGHRS and CDR2 YFSETQ.